This TCR beta chain was sequenced for a study of response to subunit inactivated influenza vaccine. TCRdb reprocessed the RT-PCR reads with MiXCR, giving one entry per CDR3 protein. The table has roughly 180,000 distinct CDR3 sequences, about 10% seen once; the top ten hold 11%. Points from the study as a whole: That few new T cells are recruited by each seasonal influenza vaccination was the authors' suggestion.

The germline gives CDR1 MDHEN, CDR2 SYDVKM. The CDR3 contains 12 residues. V lost 4 bases and J lost 4, with 4 bases in between. Notes on this clonotype: Its antigen is not identified.

This clonotype originated in a man aged 45 to 65 who received an inactivated influenza vaccine. Sequencing was performed on non-naive T cells sorted from PBMCs, taken on the day of vaccination. The chain uses TRBV28 and TRBJ1-4; unclear D gene. In DNA form, the CDR3 reads TGTGCCAGCAGTTCCCTTAATGAAAAACTGTTTTTT. Encoded protein: CASSSLNEKLFF.